The clone carrying this T cell receptor beta chain has a handful of counts. Its antigen is currently unknown. Then a second PCR, running about 6 to 11 cycles, was carried out with a sample-barcoded 5' primer and a J-beta primer mix. CDR3-containing paired-end reads numbered at least 2.5 million in each sample. TCRdb independently ran MiXCR on the 5' RACE reads; one entry per CDR3 protein. This sample has 800,000 or so distinct CDR3 sequences, with approximately 25% found just once. The data are from a study of blood T cells in healthy people across ages. General study findings and limits: Diversity was higher, and naive CD4+ cells more numerous, in long-lived donors than in aged donors.

These data also formed part of another study, on T cells of mothers and their children.

Sequences were obtained from blood. The clonotype was recovered from a boy between 10 and 17 years old in good health.

The CDR3 sequence: CASSFYRGMEAFF. The CDR3 DNA reads TGTGCCAGCAGCTTTTACAGGGGTATGGAAGCTTTCTTT. The genes are TRBV7-2 and TRBJ1-1; 7 bases fit TRBD1. The CDR3 totals 13 residues. V shed 3 bases and J 8 bases; nucleotides not matched to a gene: 6. Germline V gives CDR1 SGHTA, CDR2 FQGNSA.